This T cell receptor (beta chain) was identified during a study of CD8+CD57+ T cells in acquired aplastic anemia. General study results and limits: Patients and controls shared approximately 28 CD8+ CDR3 sequences.

Sequencing involved patients with CD8+CD57+ cell expansion previously shown by flow cytometry. TCR beta VDJ and CDR3 profiling used genomic DNA as template. TCRdb re-called the reads through MiXCR, storing one row per CDR3 protein. The data show hundreds of thousands of distinct CDR3 sequences, approximately 32% seen once. This clonotype was counted at least ten times. The antigen is unknown. The CDR3 sequence is 12 residues long. J was trimmed by 2 bases and V by 4 bases; bases with no gene match: 2. The germline V gene has CDR1 SQVTM and CDR2 ANQGSEA. The sequenced material came from sorted CD4+, CD8+, or CD8+CD57+ T cells (not recorded which) from PBMCs. The V call is TRBV29-1, the J call TRBJ2-7; 7 nucleotides align to TRBD2. This TCR was recovered from a human donor with aplastic anemia. The CDR3 DNA is TGCAGCGTTGGGGACTACACCTACGAGCAGTACTTC. It specifies CSVGDYTYEQYF.